The T cell receptor (beta chain) described here comes from a study of cytomegalovirus exposure and HLA in healthy donors. This CDR3 spans 15 amino acids. The V gene's germline CDR1 is LNHDA and CDR2 SQIVND (reference sequence). The junction had 9 bases not matched to a gene; V was cut back by 4 bases and J by 4 bases. PCR involved 60 Vbeta and 13 Jbeta primers. This table comes from immunoSEQ multiplex PCR, and its TCRdb copy is limited to in-frame clones, with some not included. The sample lists 150,000 to 200,000 clones; about 70% were seen once. This clone has a single count. The V call is TRBV19, the J call TRBJ1-2, with TRBD1 identical over 7 bases. The sequencing input was PBMCs. This TCR was recovered from a woman aged 18-29 years in good health and CMV-seropositive. The CDR3 protein is CASSTQGGSAYGYTF. The CDR3 bases are TGTGCCAGTAGTACCCAGGGGGGCAGCGCCTATGGCTACACCTTC.